This is a list of T cell receptor beta chains from one sample in a study of cytomegalovirus exposure and HLA in healthy donors. The table came from immunoSEQ multiplex PCR; TCRdb's copy has only in-frame clones and leaves some out. The sample lists about 280,000 clones; just over 85% were seen once. Sequenced input: PBMCs. The receptors here all came from a woman between 18 and 29 years old in good health and CMV-seronegative. Both conserved end residues are part of each CDR3. The order of the fields is V gene, CDR3 length, D gene, J gene, clone size, CDR3 protein, CDR3 DNA. A D gene is named only where the DNA matches it firmly. Only some rows state a clone size, as once, few, many or a class for expanded clones.

>TRBV29-1|16|TRBD1|TRBJ2-3|NA
CSVEAFPRGQADTQYF
TGCAGCGTTGAAGCCTTTCCCAGGGGGCAAGCAGATACGCAGTATTTT
>TRBV28|13|TRBD2|TRBJ2-3|NA
CASGTIPRNTQYF
TGTGCCAGCGGGACTATCCCTCGGAATACGCAGTATTTT
>TRBV27|15|NA|TRBJ2-5|NA
CASSSFEGLGETQYF
TGTGCCAGCAGTAGCTTCGAGGGCTTGGGGGAGACCCAGTACTTC
>TRBV9|16|NA|TRBJ2-3|NA
CASSAHLSLSTDTQYF
TGTGCCAGCAGCGCCCATCTCTCACTGAGCACAGATACGCAGTATTTT
>TRBV10-1|13|NA|TRBJ2-3|NA
CASREGLGNTQYF
TGCGCCTCCCGGGAAGGGCTTGGGAATACGCAGTATTTT
>TRBV9|13|NA|TRBJ1-1|NA
CASTPGKATEAFF
TGTGCCAGCACCCCAGGGAAGGCCACTGAAGCTTTCTTT
>TRBV19|16|TRBD1|TRBJ1-6|NA
CASSIGTGVYNSPLHF
TGTGCCAGTAGTATAGGGACAGGGGTCTATAATTCACCCCTCCACTTT
>TRBV4-3|18|NA|TRBJ1-5|NA
CASSQAVRGEDSNQPQHF
TGCGCCAGCAGCCAAGCAGTTCGGGGGGAGGATAGCAATCAGCCCCAGCATTTT
>TRBV11-2|19|NA|TRBJ2-1|NA
CASSLRGRGVHTGYNEQFF
TGTGCCAGCAGCTTACGGGGGAGAGGGGTACACACGGGCTACAATGAGCAGTTCTTC
>TRBV27|15|NA|TRBJ2-7|once
CASSLSSGRTYEQYF
TGTGCCAGCAGTTTATCGTCAGGGAGGACCTACGAGCAGTACTTC
>TRBV7-7|14|NA|TRBJ2-7|NA
CASSSRGYDYEQYF
TGTGCTAGCAGCTCCAGGGGTTATGATTACGAGCAGTACTTC
>TRBV7-8|14|NA|TRBJ2-7|NA
CASRQQDKPYEQYF
TGTGCCAGCAGGCAACAGGACAAACCCTACGAGCAGTACTTC
>TRBV12-5|15|NA|TRBJ2-7|NA
CASGLSPTGTYEQYF
TGTGCTAGTGGTTTGTCACCTACAGGGACCTACGAGCAGTACTTC
>TRBV7-8|13|NA|TRBJ1-2|NA
CASSLVVNYGYTF
TGTGCCAGCAGCTTAGTAGTCAACTATGGCTACACCTTC
>TRBV7-7|13|TRBD1|TRBJ2-1|once
CASSLTGMDEQFF
TGTGCTAGCAGCTTGACAGGGATGGATGAGCAGTTCTTC
>TRBV27|14|NA|TRBJ2-4|NA
CASSLTTTKNIQYF
TGTGCCAGCAGTTTAACTACGACCAAAAACATTCAGTACTTC
>TRBV7-6|15|TRBD1|TRBJ2-7|NA
CASSLLGQGQNEQYF
TGTGCCAGCAGCTTATTGGGACAGGGGCAGAACGAGCAGTACTTC
>TRBV5-1|16|NA|TRBJ2-5|NA
CASSLSPGQGRETQYF
TGCGCCAGCAGCTTGTCACCTGGACAAGGCAGAGAGACCCAGTACTTC
>TRBV18|14|TRBD1|TRBJ1-2|NA
CASSARGRNYGYTF
TGTGCCAGCTCAGCCAGGGGGAGAAACTATGGCTACACCTTC
>TRBV5-4|15|TRBD2|TRBJ2-1|NA
CASSRSGRAEDEQFF
TGTGCCAGCAGTAGAAGCGGGAGGGCGGAGGATGAGCAGTTCTTC
>TRBV4-2|15|TRBD2|TRBJ2-2|NA
CASSQEAGSAGELFF
TGTGCCAGCAGCCAGGAAGCGGGAAGCGCCGGGGAGCTGTTTTTT
>TRBV29-1|12|NA|TRBJ1-2|few
CSVAGSGYGYTF
TGCAGCGTTGCGGGGTCGGGCTATGGCTACACCTTC
>TRBV7-6|13|TRBD1|TRBJ2-7|few
CASSLTGGYEQYF
TGTGCCAGCAGCTTGACAGGGGGGTACGAGCAGTACTTC
>TRBV10-3|15|TRBD1|TRBJ1-2|NA
CAIPSRTGDVYGYTF
TGTGCCATCCCCTCCAGGACAGGGGATGTCTATGGCTACACCTTC
>TRBV28|18|NA|TRBJ2-3|once
CASSSYPLATRHTDTQYF
TGTGCCAGCAGTTCATACCCCCTAGCGACCCGTCACACAGATACGCAGTATTTT
>TRBV5-1|16|TRBD1|TRBJ1-4|NA
CASSLGGQAGGEKLFF
TGCGCCAGCAGCTTGGGAGGACAGGCAGGGGGGGAAAAACTGTTTTTT
>TRBV6-5|15|NA|TRBJ1-3|NA
CASSYDGKFGNTIYF
TGTGCCAGCAGTTACGACGGGAAGTTTGGAAACACCATATATTTT
>TRBV18|15|TRBD2|TRBJ2-7|NA
CASSPIAGREDEQYF
TGTGCCAGCTCACCTATAGCGGGAAGGGAAGACGAGCAGTACTTC
>TRBV27|16|TRBD2|TRBJ2-2|NA
CASSVAGGPGTGELFF
TGTGCCAGCAGCGTAGCGGGAGGGCCGGGCACCGGGGAGCTGTTTTTT
>TRBV11-2|15|NA|TRBJ2-2|NA
CASSLDLRFTGELFF
TGTGCCAGCAGCTTAGATCTACGGTTCACCGGGGAGCTGTTTTTT
>TRBV29-1|16|NA|TRBJ2-6|once
CSVVQASQPGANVLTF
TGCAGCGTTGTACAGGCCTCACAACCTGGGGCCAACGTCCTGACTTTC
>TRBV27|15|NA|TRBJ2-1|NA
CASTFFVSSYNEQFF
TGTGCCAGCACCTTCTTTGTCAGCTCCTACAATGAGCAGTTCTTC
>TRBV19|20|TRBD2|TRBJ2-3|NA
CASSPRNSGGADSSTDTQYF
TGTGCCAGTAGCCCAAGGAACAGCGGGGGGGCGGATTCTAGCACAGATACGCAGTATTTT
>TRBV11-2|14|TRBD2|TRBJ2-7|NA
CASKKAGGTYEQYF
TGTGCCAGCAAAAAAGCGGGGGGTACCTACGAGCAGTACTTC
>TRBV11-3|15|NA|TRBJ2-2|NA
CASSLASWNTGELFF
TGTGCCAGCAGCTTAGCTAGCTGGAACACCGGGGAGCTGTTTTTT
>TRBV7-9|14|TRBD2|TRBJ2-7|NA
CASSRPGLAYEQYF
TGTGCCAGCAGCCGACCGGGACTAGCCTACGAGCAGTACTTC
>TRBV4-2|14|NA|TRBJ1-5|once
CASSQPGIGQPQHF
TGTGCCAGCAGCCAGCCCGGGATCGGTCAGCCCCAGCATTTT
>TRBV27|17|NA|TRBJ2-2|NA
CASSLLPTQSNTGELFF
TGTGCCAGCAGTCTCCTCCCGACACAATCGAACACCGGGGAGCTGTTTTTT
>TRBV7-9|15|TRBD1|TRBJ2-7|NA
CASSLGTGTGYEQYF
TGTGCCAGCAGCTTAGGGACAGGAACCGGCTACGAGCAGTACTTC
>TRBV28|12|NA|TRBJ1-1|NA
CASVPGGTEAFF
TGTGCCAGCGTCCCGGGCGGGACTGAAGCTTTCTTT
>TRBV30|15|NA|TRBJ2-2|NA
CAWSMWVGDTGELFF
TGTGCCTGGAGTATGTGGGTCGGGGACACCGGGGAGCTGTTTTTT
>TRBV5-1|16|TRBD2|TRBJ2-7|NA
CASSLVQLAGGYEQYF
TGCGCCAGCAGCTTGGTTCAACTAGCGGGAGGTTACGAGCAGTACTTC
>TRBV7-2|14|TRBD1|TRBJ2-7|few
CASSTRDSGYEQYF
TGTGCCAGCAGCACTAGGGACAGCGGATACGAGCAGTACTTC
>TRBV27|15|TRBD1|TRBJ1-4|NA
CASSLTGATNEKLFF
TGTGCCAGCTCACTTACAGGGGCAACTAATGAAAAACTGTTTTTT
>TRBV6-6|14|NA|TRBJ2-4|NA
CASRAQGRGDIQYF
TGTGCCAGCAGAGCTCAGGGCAGGGGGGACATTCAGTACTTC
>TRBV7-6|14|TRBD1|TRBJ1-1|NA
CASTPRQGNTEAFF
TGTGCCAGCACCCCCCGACAGGGAAACACTGAAGCTTTCTTT
>TRBV9|15|NA|TRBJ2-5|NA
CASSVASDTQETQYF
TGTGCCAGCAGCGTAGCCTCGGACACTCAAGAGACCCAGTACTTC
>TRBV19|17|NA|TRBJ2-3|few
CASSLDYPTGDTDTQYF
TGTGCCAGTAGTCTTGATTACCCAACAGGAGACACAGATACGCAGTATTTT
>TRBV27|13|NA|TRBJ1-2|NA
CASSLSRVYGYTF
TGTGCCAGCAGTTTATCGAGAGTCTATGGCTACACCTTC
>TRBV5-1|15|TRBD1|TRBJ2-2|once
CASSPGTASTGELFF
TGCGCCAGCAGCCCTGGGACAGCGAGTACCGGGGAGCTGTTTTTT
>TRBV14|13|NA|TRBJ1-1|once
CASSLTPNTEAFF
TGTGCCAGCAGCCTTACACCGAACACTGAAGCTTTCTTT